Sequencing of this T cell receptor beta chain was carried out in a study of blood T cell repertoires in COVID-19. At the level of the study: COVID-19 samples from acute and convalescent phases originated in the United States, Italy and Spain. In each case, the material was cDNA or gDNA derived from T cells, B-cell-depleted T cells, or PBMCs.

The CDR3 extends over 12 amino acids. The V gene's germline CDR1 is LGHDT and CDR2 YNNKEL (reference sequence). V gave up 8 bases and J gave up 2 bases, with 7 bases separating them. Per the study methods: Reference gene primer amplification in the assay estimated nucleated cell counts. Sequencing was performed with immunoSEQ multiplex PCR; in TCRdb, only in-frame clones are kept and a portion is missing. V and J calls and clone size follow that table, whereas D and trimming were derived from the DNA. The data show 240,000 or so clones, with around 84% seen just once and about 7.6% held by the top ten. To note about this clone: The sample contains more than one DNA sequence encoding this CDR3.

The sequencing sample was made of peripheral blood. This clonotype originated in a woman in her 70s with active or convalescent COVID-19. The rearrangement links TRBV3-1 (or the pseudogene TRBV3-2) to TRBJ1-3; D is possibly TRBD1 (5 bases). CDR3 protein: CASGGAGNTIYF. As DNA, the CDR3 is TGTGCCAGCGGAGGGGCTGGAAACACCATATATTTT.